Each of the 32 T cell receptor beta chains below was sequenced from the same sample in a study of CD8 T cells in Susac syndrome. Roughly 0.5 to 1 ug RNA was reverse transcribed with random hexamers. Using its own MiXCR run on the immunoSEQ multiplex PCR reads, TCRdb lists one record per CDR3 protein. The repertoire holds more than 250,000 distinct CDR3 sequences, with about 92% as singletons. Sequenced: CD4+ T cells from PBMCs. Receptors were obtained from a human donor with multiple sclerosis.

The rearrangement links TRBV7-2 to TRBJ1-2; D remains ambiguous. The CDR3 runs to 15 residues. Trimming pared 1 base from V and 2 bases from J, leaving 11 bases between. From germline, CDR1 is SGHTA and CDR2 FQGNSA. Here the CDR3 reads CASSLESGKNYGYTF. The CDR3 nucleotides read TGTGCCAGCAGCTTAGAATCCGGTAAAAACTATGGCTACACCTTC.

The chain carries TRBV11-2 and TRBJ2-1; a weak D match, TRBD1 (5 bases). V was clipped by 5 bases and J by 6 bases, with 17 bases between them. The CDR3 is made up of 15 amino acids. Per germline, CDR1 SGHAT and CDR2 FQNNGV. CDR3 nucleotides: TGTGCCAGCAGCCCCGAGGCCGGCAGGGCCAATGAGCAGTTCTTC. The encoded protein is CASSPEAGRANEQFF.

This chain connects TRBV7-2 to TRBJ2-5; weak D call: TRBD1 (5 bases). V lost 5 bases, J lost 4 bases, and 20 bases lay in between. The CDR3 loop spans 16 amino acids. Germline CDR1 reads SGHTA; CDR2 reads FQGNSA. The CDR3 region is CASSPSISGLRETQYF. CDR3 coding DNA: TGTGCCAGCAGCCCCTCCATTTCAGGGTTGCGAGAGACCCAGTACTTC.

The chain joins TRBV21-1 to TRBJ1-1; TRBD1 was called by the table and not checked on the DNA. TRBV21-1 is a pseudogene. The CDR3 consists of 13 residues. The CDR3 region has the DNA TGTGCCAGCAGTTGCCACAGGGAAGCTGAAGCTTTCTTT. Translating it yields CASSCHREAEAFF.

The chain recombines TRBV7-9 with TRBJ1-2; D is undetermined. Germline CDR1 SEHNR, CDR2 FQNEAQ (reference sequence). The V and J ends lost 4 bases and 8 bases respectively, with 14 bases between them. CDR3 length: 13 residues. In nucleotides, the CDR3 is TGTGCCAGCAGCTCCCGCTGGGCCGACGGCTACACCTTC. It encodes CASSSRWADGYTF.

Worth noting for this clonotype: One end of the junction fails to match germline, which may point to a read error. The genes are TRBV7-7 and TRBJ2-2; D perhaps matches TRBD1 (6 bases). This CDR3 is built from 14 residues. Germline CDR1 is SSHAT and CDR2 is FNYEAQ (reference sequence). This CDR3 reads CASSLGHRTGELFF. CDR3 DNA sequence: TGTGCTAGCAGCTTGGGACACCGCACCGGGGAGCTGTTTTTT.

The chain carries TRBV5-1 and TRBJ2-3, with 10 bases lining up with TRBD2. This CDR3 has 15 residues. CDR1 and CDR2 from the germline V gene are SGHRS and YFSETQ. Losses at the gene ends were 2 bases for V and 4 bases for J; bases not matched to a gene: 4. CDR3 region: CASSFLAGVADTQYF. CDR3 sequence (DNA): TGCGCCAGCAGCTTCCTAGCGGGGGTTGCAGATACGCAGTATTTT.

The chain uses TRBV5-8 and TRBJ1-1; 8 bases map to TRBD1. Germline V gene data show CDR1 as SGHTS and CDR2 as YDEGEE. CDR3 length: 15 amino acids. J gave up 5 bases and V 2 bases, and 8 bases lay outside the gene matches. This chain's CDR3 is CASSLTQGAWTEAFF. The DNA of the CDR3 is TGTGCCAGCAGCTTAACTCAGGGGGCCTGGACTGAAGCTTTCTTT.

This clonotype was seen just once. The V call is TRBV5-1, the J call TRBJ2-6, with D hard to call. The CDR3 spans 15 residues. With 7 bases removed from V and 0 bases from J, the gap between germline ends came to 11 bases. Germline V CDR1 and CDR2: SGHRS, YFSETQ. CDR3 residues: CASGPLSSGANVLTF. CDR3 bases: TGCGCCAGCGGACCTCTCAGCTCTGGGGCCAACGTCCTGACTTTC.

The V gene is TRBV30, the J gene TRBJ1-1, with D uncertain. V lost 7 bases and J lost 1, with 10 bases in between. The CDR3 spans 12 residues. The germline V gene encodes CDR1 GTSNPN and CDR2 SVGIG (reference sequence). This chain's CDR3 is CASYRANTEAFF. For the CDR3, the DNA is TGTGCCTCCTACCGGGCGAACACTGAAGCTTTCTTT. The full variable domain, completed using reference TRBV30 and TRBJ1-1, is SQTIHQWPATLVQPVGSPLSLECTVEGTSNPNLYWYRQAAGRGLQLLFYSVGIGQISSEVPQNLSASRPQDRQFILSSKKLLLSDSGFYLCASYRANTEAFFGQGTRLTVV.

This chain connects TRBV6-5 to TRBJ1-2; D might be TRBD1 (6 bases). Germline V gene data show CDR1 as MNHEY and CDR2 as SVGAGI. There are 17 residues in the CDR3. Trimming left V 2 bases short and J 4 bases short, with 20 bases between. Here the CDR3 reads CASSYRTDRPISYGYTF. The CDR3 coding sequence is TGTGCCAGCAGTTACCGGACAGATAGACCGATTAGCTATGGCTACACCTTC.

The rearrangement joins TRBV30 to TRBJ1-4, with D perhaps TRBD1 (5 bases). Per germline, CDR1 GTSNPN and CDR2 SVGIG (reference sequence). The CDR3 sequence is 14 residues long. The V gene lost 1 base and the J gene lost 3 bases, with 9 bases spanning the gap. The CDR3 reads CAWSGSGSNEKLFF. CDR3 coding DNA: TGTGCCTGGAGTGGATCAGGGTCTAATGAAAAACTGTTTTTT.

J is TRBJ2-7 and V is TRBV7-2; no definite D call. The V gene lost 2 bases and the J gene lost 4 bases, with 9 bases spanning the gap. There are 13 residues in the CDR3. The germline V gene has CDR1 SGHTA and CDR2 FQGNSA. The chain's CDR3 is CASSLRFGYEQYF. CDR3 sequence (DNA): TGTGCCAGCAGCTTAAGGTTCGGATACGAGCAGTACTTC.

The chain has TRBV30 and TRBJ1-5; D ambiguous. This CDR3 spans 15 amino acids. V shed 3 bases and J shed 6 bases, with 18 bases lying between them. In germline, CDR1 is GTSNPN, CDR2 SVGIG (reference sequence). As DNA, the CDR3 is TGTGCCTGGAGCCGACCGGACGGCCTCGGTCAGCCCCAGCATTTT. Translated, it gives CAWSRPDGLGQPQHF.

This chain connects TRBV15 to TRBJ1-2; D not resolved. Germline-derived CDR1 and CDR2 are LNHNV and YYDKDF (reference sequence). The CDR3 length is 13 residues. V dropped 1 base and J dropped 8 bases, with 11 bases sitting between them. The CDR3 spells CATSRVQARGYTF. Here the CDR3 DNA reads TGTGCCACCAGCAGAGTCCAGGCTCGGGGCTACACCTTC.

This rearrangement joins TRBV12-3 or TRBV12-4 to TRBJ2-1, with D maybe TRBD2 (5 bases). The CDR3 sequence is 15 residues long. V dropped 3 bases and J dropped 7 bases, with 16 bases sitting between them. The CDR3 reads CASSLEARVWNEQFF. The CDR3 nucleotides are TGTGCCAGCAGTTTGGAGGCCCGGGTATGGAATGAGCAGTTCTTC.

This clonotype was seen only once. This chain joins TRBV30 and TRBJ1-1; maybe TRBD1 (5 bases). The CDR3 has 10 amino acids. Between the trimmed V and J ends, which lost 7 bases and 8 bases, there was a span of 11 bases. The germline CDR1 and CDR2 sequences are GTSNPN and SVGIG (reference sequence). The CDR3, as DNA: TGTGCCTCCCTACGGGACGAAGCTTTCTTT. This encodes CASLRDEAFF.

This sequence joins TRBV30 and TRBJ1-2, with D possibly TRBD1 on 5 matching bases. V gave up 7 bases and J gave up 5 bases, with 29 bases separating them. CDR1 is GTSNPN, CDR2 SVGIG, per germline (reference sequence). CDR3 size: 17 residues. The CDR3 here is CASLGGFGLGVQYGYTF. The CDR3 DNA reads as TGTGCCTCCCTCGGGGGGTTTGGGTTAGGGGTCCAATATGGCTACACCTTC.

The V and J genes are TRBV7-2 and TRBJ2-7; 13 nucleotides align to TRBD2. The CDR3 is made up of 15 amino acids. V lost 5 bases and J lost 6; bases outside the gene matches: 7. Germline V CDR1 and CDR2: SGHTA, FQGNSA. The CDR3 loop is CASSVWGLAGSEQYF. In DNA, the CDR3 is TGTGCCAGCAGCGTCTGGGGACTAGCGGGATCCGAGCAGTACTTC.

The chain recombines TRBV7-8 with TRBJ1-5; D is unclear. CDR1 SGHVS and CDR2 FQNEAQ come from the germline V gene. The CDR3 is made up of 13 amino acids. V was pared by 5 bases and J by 5 bases, with 10 bases between. The DNA of the CDR3 is TGTGCCAGCAGCCTAACAAAGGATCAGCCCCAGCATTTT. As protein: CASSLTKDQPQHF.

This clonotype was seen only once. The V gene is TRBV7-9, the J gene TRBJ2-5, with 9 bases aligning to TRBD1. Germline-derived CDR1 and CDR2 are SEHNR and FQNEAQ (reference sequence). Trimming removed 4 bases from V and 3 bases from J; junction bases left unmatched: 6. The CDR3 loop spans 15 amino acids. For the CDR3, the DNA is TGTGCCAGCAGCTGGACCGGGACAGGGAAAGAGACCCAGTACTTC. It is translated as CASSWTGTGKETQYF.

The J gene is TRBJ1-1, the V gene TRBV3-1; D is possibly TRBD1 (6 bases). Germline V gene sequence: CDR1 LGHDT, CDR2 YNNKEL (reference sequence). The V end lost 3 bases, the J end lost 2 bases, and 13 bases lay between the germline ends. The CDR3 has 15 amino acids. The CDR3 region has the DNA TGTGCCAGCAGCCATCACGGGGGCAGCAACACTGAAGCTTTCTTT. Its protein is CASSHHGGSNTEAFF.

The table lists this clonotype with a count of one. DNA of the CDR3: TGTGCCAGCAGTTTCTCCCGATGGGAGGCTTTCTTT. Protein product: CASSFSRWEAFF. The gene calls are TRBV12-3 or TRBV12-4 and TRBJ1-1; no reliable D call. V was clipped by 3 bases and J by 11 bases, with 13 bases between them. The CDR3 length is 12 residues.

The V gene is TRBV5-6, the J gene TRBJ2-7; D possibly uses TRBD1 or TRBD2 (5 bases each). Trimming took 1 base from V and 3 from J, leaving 8 bases between them. This CDR3 contains 13 residues. The V gene's germline CDR1 is SGHDT and CDR2 YYEEEE. The CDR3 region has the DNA TGTGCCAGCAGCTTGTGGGGGATCTACGAGCAGTACTTC. Protein: CASSLWGIYEQYF.

CDR3 in amino acids: CASSWSTGLTGELFF. Written as DNA, the CDR3 is TGTGCCAGCAGTTGGTCGACAGGGTTGACCGGGGAGCTGTTTTTT. The J gene is TRBJ2-2, the V gene TRBV6-5; TRBD1 matches at 7 bases. Germline CDR1 and CDR2: MNHEY and SVGAGI. The V segment lost 4 bases and the J segment 5 bases; nucleotides outside the gene matches: 7. The CDR3 is made up of 15 amino acids.

The chain joins TRBV15 to TRBJ2-3; 11 nucleotides agree with TRBD1. CDR3 length: 15 residues. Germline CDR1 LNHNV, CDR2 YYDKDF (reference sequence). After removal of 5 bases from V and 4 bases from J, the junction contained 5 bases not matched to a gene. CDR3 in amino acids: CATSSDRGRPDTQYF. CDR3 nucleotides: TGTGCCACCAGCTCGGACAGGGGGCGGCCAGATACGCAGTATTTT.

The genes are TRBV7-3 and TRBJ2-3; 9 bases match TRBD2. This CDR3 has 17 residues. Germline CDR1 SGHTA, CDR2 FQGTGA. J lost 4 bases, V lost 2 bases, and 10 bases had no gene match. CDR3 sequence: CASSLGYGGRAPDTQYF. The CDR3 nucleotides read TGTGCCAGCAGCTTAGGATACGGCGGGAGGGCCCCAGATACGCAGTATTTT. The full variable domain, completed using reference TRBV7-3 and TRBJ2-3, is GAGVSQTPSNKVTEKGKYVELRCDPISGHTALYWYRQSLGQGPEFLIYFQGTGAADDSGLPNDRFFAVRPEGSVSTLKIQRTERGDSAVYLCASSLGYGGRAPDTQYFGPGTRLTVL.

This chain uses TRBV23-1 with TRBJ1-1, with D unclear. TRBV23-1 counts as an open reading frame of uncertain function. Trimming took off 7 bases at V and 1 base at J, with 10 bases between the two ends. This CDR3 region has 13 residues. The CDR3 loop reads CASTHRRNTEAFF. The CDR3 DNA is TGCGCCAGCACCCACCGGAGGAACACTGAAGCTTTCTTT.

CDR3: CSVSRGANTEAFF. The CDR3 bases are TGCAGCGTTTCCCGGGGGGCGAACACTGAAGCTTTCTTT. The genes are TRBV29-1 and TRBJ1-1; tentatively, D is TRBD1 (6 bases). Trimming shortened V by 5 bases and J by 1 base, and 11 bases separated the two germline ends. CDR3 size: 13 residues. Germline CDR1 is SQVTM and CDR2 is ANQGSEA. The variable domain in full, with the rest retrieved from reference TRBV29-1 and TRBJ1-1, is SAVISQKPSRDICQRGTSLTIQCQVDSQVTMMFWYRQQPGQSLTLIATANQGSEATYESGFVIDKFPISRPNLTFSTLTVSNMSPEDSSIYLCSVSRGANTEAFFGQGTRLTVV.

The CDR3 here is CASSFGQNQPQHF. The CDR3 DNA sequence: TGTGCCAGCAGTTTCGGACAGAATCAGCCCCAGCATTTT. The chain uses TRBV12-3 or TRBV12-4 and TRBJ1-5; a possible D gene is TRBD1 (6 bases). The CDR3 has 13 amino acids. V shed 3 bases and J shed 4 bases, with 7 bases lying between them.

The rearrangement links TRBV7-9 to TRBJ1-3; TRBD1 agrees at 9 bases. The junction had 1 base not matched to a gene; V was cut back by 0 bases and J by 1 base. Germline V gives CDR1 SEHNR, CDR2 FQNEAQ (reference sequence). The CDR3 covers 16 residues. The CDR3 loop is CASSLAGTGSGNTIYF. CDR3 coding DNA: TGTGCCAGCAGCTTAGCGGGGACAGGGTCTGGAAACACCATATATTTT.

This clonotype has a single count. V gene TRBV6-5 combines with J gene TRBJ1-5; tentatively, D is TRBD1 (5 bases). Trimming cost V 6 bases and J 1 base, with 13 bases left between them. CDR3 size: 15 residues. Germline V gene sequence: CDR1 MNHEY, CDR2 SVGAGI. CDR3 residues: CASRAGFWSNQPQHF. The CDR3 DNA sequence: TGTGCCAGCAGAGCAGGGTTTTGGAGCAATCAGCCCCAGCATTTT.